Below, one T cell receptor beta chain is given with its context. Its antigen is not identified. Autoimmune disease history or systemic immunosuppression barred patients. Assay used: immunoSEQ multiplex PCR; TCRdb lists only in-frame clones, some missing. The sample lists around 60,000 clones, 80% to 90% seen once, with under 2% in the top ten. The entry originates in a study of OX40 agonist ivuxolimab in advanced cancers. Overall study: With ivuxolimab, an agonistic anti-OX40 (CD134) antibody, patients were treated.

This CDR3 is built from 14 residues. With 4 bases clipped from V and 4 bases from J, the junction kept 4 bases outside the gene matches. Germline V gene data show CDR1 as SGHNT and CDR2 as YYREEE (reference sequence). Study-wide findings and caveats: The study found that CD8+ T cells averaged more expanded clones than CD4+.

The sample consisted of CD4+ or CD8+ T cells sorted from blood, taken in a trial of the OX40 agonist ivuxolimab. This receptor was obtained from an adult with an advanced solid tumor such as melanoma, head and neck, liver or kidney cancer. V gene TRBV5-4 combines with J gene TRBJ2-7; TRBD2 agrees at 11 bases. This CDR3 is CASSDPSGGYEQYF. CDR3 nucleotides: TGTGCCAGCAGCGATCCTAGCGGGGGGTACGAGCAGTACTTC.